These T cell receptor beta chains were read from a single sample in a study of vaccination and CD4 T cells after COVID-19. TCRdb independently ran MiXCR on the PCR reads; one entry per CDR3 protein. The sample has about 25,000 distinct CDR3 sequences; over 45% are singletons. The antigens these receptors bind are not known. Sequencing used CD4+ T cells from blood, cultured in vitro. The receptors stem from a human donor who had recovered from COVID-19. Both conserved end residues are part of each CDR3. Each record gives: V gene, J gene, D gene, clone size, CDR3 protein, CDR3 DNA. The D gene is left open where the match is weak. Size is omitted from some rows. Given values are once, few, many or a class for expanded clones.

TRBV7-9	TRBJ2-7	TRBD2	few	CASSSGLAGAHEQYF	TGTGCCAGCAGCTCAGGACTAGCGGGAGCCCACGAGCAGTACTTC
TRBV24-1	TRBJ2-5	TRBD1	few	CATSALQGARETQYF	TGTGCCACCAGTGCTCTACAGGGGGCGAGGGAGACCCAGTACTTC
TRBV20-1	TRBJ2-1	TRBD2	.	CSARDPSGSRDNEQFF	TGCAGTGCTAGAGACCCGAGCGGGAGCCGGGACAATGAGCAGTTCTTC
TRBV7-8	TRBJ1-6	.	.	CASSLVLGPNSPLHF	TGTGCCAGCAGCTTAGTTTTGGGACCAAATTCACCCCTCCACTTT
TRBV24-1	TRBJ2-7	.	few	CATSVQRLPGVYEQYF	TGTGCCACCAGTGTCCAGAGGCTGCCGGGGGTCTACGAGCAGTACTTC
TRBV20-1	TRBJ1-1	.	.	CSARDARGGNTEAFF	TGCAGTGCTAGAGACGCTAGGGGGGGGAACACTGAAGCTTTCTTT
TRBV6-1	TRBJ2-6	TRBD1	.	CANINTGGPSGANVLTF	TGTGCCAACATCAACACAGGGGGCCCCTCTGGGGCCAACGTCCTGACTTTC
TRBV7-2	TRBJ2-7	.	.	CASSSYPRDPDVHNF	TGTGCCAGCAGCTCCTACCCCCGGGACCCCGACGTCCATAACTTC
TRBV7-8	TRBJ1-2	TRBD1	.	CASSPTGGASNYGYTF	TGTGCCAGCAGCCCTACAGGGGGCGCTTCTAACTATGGCTACACCTTC
TRBV20-1	TRBJ1-5	.	few	CSAGQAGLLNQPQHF	TGCAGTGCCGGGCAGGCAGGTCTACTAAATCAGCCCCAGCATTTT
TRBV24-1	TRBJ2-5	.	few	CATSDALEARSRETQYF	TGTGCCACCAGTGATGCGTTGGAGGCCCGGTCGAGAGAGACCCAGTACTTC
TRBV7-8	TRBJ1-1	.	few	CASSTLKGSGNTEAFF	TGTGCCAGCAGCACCCTAAAGGGATCGGGGAACACTGAAGCTTTCTTT
TRBV6-1	TRBJ2-3	TRBD1	few	CASSPDRAYTDTQYF	TGTGCCAGCAGTCCGGACAGGGCGTACACAGATACGCAGTATTTT
TRBV7-6	TRBJ1-2	TRBD1	.	CASSLTTRTGGNRGYTF	TGTGCCAGCAGCTTAACGACGCGGACAGGGGGGAATCGTGGCTACACCTTC
TRBV6-5	TRBJ1-4	.	.	CASSYGASYNEKLFF	TGTGCCAGCAGTTACGGTGCCAGCTATAATGAAAAACTGTTTTTT
TRBV18	TRBJ2-5	.	once	CASSRGEGETQYF	TGTGCCAGCTCAAGGGGGGAAGGAGAGACCCAGTACTTC
TRBV6-1	TRBJ1-2	.	.	CASSLDRSNYGYTF	TGTGCCAGCAGCCTCGACAGGTCTAACTATGGCTACACCTTC
TRBV2	TRBJ1-2	.	.	CASSDPGTSYGYTF	TGTGCCAGCAGTGACCCGGGAACATCCTATGGCTACACCTTC
TRBV2	TRBJ1-4	TRBD1	once	CASSGTKTGLGEKLFF	TGTGCCAGCAGTGGCACCAAGACAGGGTTGGGGGAAAAACTGTTTTTT
TRBV12-3/TRBV12-4	TRBJ2-7	.	.	CASTGGASYEQYF	TGTGCCAGCACAGGCGGGGCCTCCTACGAGCAGTACTTC
TRBV2	TRBJ2-5	TRBD2	few	CASQSGGRARGETQYF	TGTGCCAGCCAGTCAGGCGGGAGGGCGAGGGGAGAGACCCAGTACTTC
TRBV7-3	TRBJ2-3	.	few	CASSLRGVGGASTDTQYF	TGTGCCAGCAGCTTAAGAGGGGTGGGTGGAGCTAGCACAGATACGCAGTATTTT
TRBV10-3	TRBJ1-1	TRBD1	.	CATGQGTEAFF	TGTGCCACCGGACAGGGCACTGAAGCTTTCTTT
TRBV7-9	TRBJ1-1	.	.	CASSFIGGEAFF	TGTGCCAGCAGCTTTATTGGGGGTGAAGCTTTCTTT
TRBV6-1	TRBJ1-3	.	.	CASRPHGVSGNTIYF	TGTGCCAGCAGACCACACGGGGTCTCTGGAAACACCATATATTTT
TRBV27	TRBJ2-7	.	few	CASGIYPGGASYEQYF	TGTGCCAGCGGCATTTACCCTGGGGGGGCCTCCTACGAGCAGTACTTC
TRBV27	TRBJ1-2	TRBD1	few	CASSPYRDRVIGYTF	TGTGCCAGCAGCCCCTACCGGGACAGGGTAATCGGCTACACCTTC
TRBV7-2	TRBJ2-2	.	.	CASSRTYTNTGELFF	TGTGCCAGCAGCCGGACATACACGAACACCGGGGAGCTGTTTTTT
TRBV19	TRBJ2-3	TRBD1	.	CASSIERQGDTQYF	TGTGCCAGTAGTATAGAAAGACAGGGTGATACGCAGTATTTT
TRBV24-1	TRBJ2-3	TRBD1	.	CATSDFALTGTGRDTQYF	TGTGCCACCAGTGATTTCGCTTTAACCGGGACAGGGCGGGATACGCAGTATTTT
TRBV6-2/TRBV6-3	TRBJ1-5	.	few	CASSYTTGWQPQHF	TGTGCCAGCAGTTACACGACAGGTTGGCAGCCCCAGCATTTT
TRBV11-2	TRBJ2-1	TRBD2	.	CASSSGGESAYNEQFF	TGTGCCAGCAGCTCGGGGGGGGAATCGGCCTACAATGAGCAGTTCTTC